Listed here are 28 T cell receptor beta chains from one sample, sequenced in a study of blood T cell repertoires in COVID-19. Generated by immunoSEQ multiplex PCR, the TCRdb table keeps only in-frame clones and is missing some. The sample lists about 150,000 clones, almost 80% occurring once. What was sequenced was peripheral blood. These receptors came from a man aged 55 to 70 who had recovered from COVID-19.

The CDR3 coding sequence is TGTGCCAGCAGCTTCACGGCTGGAAACACCATATATTTT. Translation gives CASSFTAGNTIYF. The rearrangement uses TRBV5-6 and TRBJ1-3; D is uncertain. The germline V gene encodes CDR1 SGHDT and CDR2 YYEEEE. The CDR3 runs 13 residues. Between the trimmed V and J ends, which lost 2 bases and 2 bases, there was a span of 5 bases.

This sequence joins TRBV28 and TRBJ2-1; D gene unclear. The CDR3 covers 11 residues. V lost 6 bases and J lost 4, with 4 bases in between. Germline loops: CDR1 MDHEN, CDR2 SYDVKM. CDR3 in amino acids: CASRTYNEQFF. CDR3 coding DNA: TGTGCCAGCAGGACTTACAATGAGCAGTTCTTC.

CDR3 nucleotides: TGTGCCAGCAGCCGGGACAGGTTCAATCAGCCCCAGCATTTT. Protein: CASSRDRFNQPQHF. The chain links TRBV6-5 to TRBJ1-5, with 8 bases matching TRBD1. Trimming at V came to 6 bases and at J to 3 bases, leaving 4 bases not matched to a gene. The CDR3 covers 14 residues. CDR1 and CDR2 from the germline V gene are MNHEY and SVGAGI.

CDR3 region: CASSLSAAGVQGEQYF. The CDR3 DNA follows: TGTGCCAGCAGCTTAAGCGCCGCGGGGGTTCAGGGCGAGCAGTACTTC. The V call is TRBV7-2, the J call TRBJ2-7; 7 bases are a match to TRBD2. The CDR3 length is 16 residues. Germline lookup yields CDR1 SGHTA and CDR2 FQGNSA. The V and J ends lost 2 bases and 6 bases, in that order; junction bases with no gene match: 13.

The chain employs TRBV28 and TRBJ1-1; 7 bases map to TRBD1. The CDR3 is 14 residues long. The V gene end was trimmed by 8 bases and the J gene end by 0 bases; junction bases not matched to a gene: 6. In germline, CDR1 is MDHEN, CDR2 SYDVKM. The CDR3 is CASQAGTVNTEAFF. CDR3 DNA sequence: TGTGCCAGCCAAGCCGGGACAGTGAACACTGAAGCTTTCTTT.

This clone was picked up one time. The CDR3, as DNA: TGTGCCATCAGTGAGCGGGACAGGGATACCCAAGAGACCCAGTACTTC. Its protein is CAISERDRDTQETQYF. The J gene is TRBJ2-5, the V gene TRBV10-3; the match to TRBD1 covers 9 bases. Germline V gene data show CDR1 as ENHRY and CDR2 as SYGVKD. This CDR3 comprises 16 residues. V dropped 2 bases and J dropped 1; count of bases not matched to a gene: 5.

This clone was detected only a few times. V usage is TRBV19 and J usage is TRBJ1-5; no clear D gene. The germline V and J ends were trimmed by 3 bases and 4 bases, with 13 bases remaining between them. Germline-derived CDR1 and CDR2 are LNHDA and SQIVND (reference sequence). This CDR3 has 15 amino acids. CDR3 protein: CASSIMSAGNQPQHF. The CDR3 DNA sequence: TGTGCCAGTAGTATTATGTCTGCGGGTAATCAGCCCCAGCATTTT. Variable domain in full (rest from reference TRBV19 and TRBJ1-5): DGGITQSPKYLFRKEGQNVTLSCEQNLNHDAMYWYRQDPGQGLRLIYYSQIVNDFQKGDIAEGYSVSREKKESFPLTVTSAQKNPTAFYLCASSIMSAGNQPQHFGDGTRLSIL.

This clone turned up a few times. This sequence joins TRBV2 and TRBJ1-1; 9 positions agree with TRBD1. CDR1 and CDR2 (germline): SNHLY, FYNNEI. Trimming took 6 bases from V and 1 from J; bases not matched to a gene: 6. This CDR3 contains 15 residues. CDR3 region: CASSLDRGSNTEAFF. CDR3 DNA: TGTGCCAGCAGCCTGGACAGGGGATCGAACACTGAAGCTTTCTTT.

The rearrangement joins TRBV19 to TRBJ2-5; D remains ambiguous. The CDR3 sequence is 12 residues long. Trimming stripped 5 bases from V and 4 bases from J, with 8 bases between. CDR1 LNHDA and CDR2 SQIVND come from the germline V gene (reference sequence). The CDR3 DNA follows: TGTGCCAGTAGTTTCCCGGGAGAGACCCAGTACTTC. Its protein is CASSFPGETQYF.

V and J are TRBV7-9 and TRBJ2-1; 9 nucleotides match TRBD2. The CDR3 spans 14 residues. With 5 bases clipped from V and 8 bases from J, the junction kept 7 bases outside the gene matches. Germline assignment: CDR1 SEHNR and CDR2 FQNEAQ (reference sequence). CDR3 sequence (DNA): TGTGCCAGCAGCCCCCCGGGGACTAGCCATGAGCAGTTCTTC. This encodes CASSPPGTSHEQFF.

This clone was recorded only once. The V and J genes are TRBV7-2 and TRBJ1-1, with no clear D. Germline V gene sequence: CDR1 SGHTA, CDR2 FQGNSA. The CDR3 is 14 amino acids. V shed 2 bases and J shed 3 bases, with 10 bases lying between them. The CDR3 here is CASSLLPEDTEAFF. CDR3 nucleotides: TGTGCCAGCAGCTTACTGCCAGAAGACACTGAAGCTTTCTTT.

This chain connects TRBV7-2 to TRBJ2-1, with TRBD1 identical over 8 bases. J lost 5 bases, V lost 3 bases, and 6 bases had no gene match. Germline CDR1 reads SGHTA; CDR2 reads FQGNSA. The CDR3 spans 15 residues. The DNA of the CDR3 is TGTGCCAGCAGCTTTGGGACAGGAACTGACAATGAGCAGTTCTTC. Translated, it gives CASSFGTGTDNEQFF.

This clone was detected only once. The chain is built from TRBV27 and TRBJ1-5, with TRBD1 identical over 8 bases. This CDR3 contains 14 residues. The ends lost 8 bases at V and 0 bases at J; junction bases unmatched: 3. Germline CDR1 reads MNHEY; CDR2 reads SMNVEV (reference sequence). This chain's CDR3 is CASPDRASNQPQHF. As DNA, the CDR3 is TGTGCCAGCCCGGACAGGGCTAGCAATCAGCCCCAGCATTTT.

The chain has TRBV27 and TRBJ1-6; no definite D call. Per the germline V gene, CDR1 is MNHEY and CDR2 is SMNVEV (reference sequence). V was cut by 8 bases and J by 0 bases, with 11 bases left in between. CDR3 length: 15 residues. For the CDR3, the DNA is TGTGCCAGCCGGGAGCCAAGCTCCTATAATTCACCCCTCCACTTT. Translation: CASREPSSYNSPLHF.

The chain joins TRBV5-1 to TRBJ2-1, with D possibly TRBD2 on 8 matching bases. In germline, CDR1 is SGHRS, CDR2 YFSETQ. The ends were cut back, 1 base at V and 9 bases at J, with 17 bases in the middle. The CDR3 is made up of 15 amino acids. The DNA for the CDR3 is TGCGCCAGCAGCTTGTCCGAGGGGGCGGGAGGTGAGCAGTTCTTC. It encodes CASSLSEGAGGEQFF.

The genes are TRBV5-4 and TRBJ2-1, with 12 bases lining up with TRBD2. Per germline, CDR1 SGHNT and CDR2 YYREEE (reference sequence). This CDR3 contains 15 residues. Losses at the gene ends were 7 bases for V and 7 bases for J; bases not matched to a gene: 9. The CDR3 DNA reads TGTGCCAGCGGCCCTAGCGGGAGGGCGGCGAATGAGCAGTTCTTC. Translated: CASGPSGRAANEQFF.

The chain combines TRBV5-4 with TRBJ1-3; D is perhaps TRBD1 (5 bases). This CDR3 is 13 amino acids long. V was pared by 6 bases and J by 3 bases, with 10 bases between. Germline V gene data show CDR1 as SGHNT and CDR2 as YYREEE (reference sequence). The CDR3 bases are TGTGCCAGCAAAGGGGTGGATGGAAACACCATATATTTT. Its translation: CASKGVDGNTIYF.

The chain employs TRBV7-2 and TRBJ2-1, with TRBD1 identical over 7 bases. V dropped 1 base and J dropped 2; count of bases not matched to a gene: 2. CDR1 and CDR2 (germline): SGHTA, FQGNSA. The CDR3 covers 15 residues. The CDR3 sequence: CASSLGQGAYNEQFF. DNA for the CDR3: TGTGCCAGCAGCTTAGGTCAGGGGGCCTACAATGAGCAGTTCTTC.

A single count supports this clone. This chain joins TRBV5-1 and TRBJ2-7, with 8 bases identical to TRBD1. The CDR3 totals 14 residues. Trimming took 4 bases from V and 6 from J; bases not matched to a gene: 9. Germline V lookup: CDR1 SGHRS, CDR2 YFSETQ. The CDR3 here is CASSPGQGMGEQYF. The CDR3 DNA sequence: TGCGCCAGCAGCCCAGGACAGGGAATGGGCGAGCAGTACTTC.

This clone was seen only a few times. V gene TRBV2 combines with J gene TRBJ1-4; weak D call: TRBD1 (5 bases). CDR1 is SNHLY, CDR2 FYNNEI, per germline. Trimming removed 4 bases at V and 8 bases at J, with 14 bases between. The CDR3 has 14 amino acids. CDR3 nucleotide sequence: TGTGCCAGCAGTGCCCAGCGGGGCGGAGAAAAACTGTTTTTT. Residues: CASSAQRGGEKLFF.

This chain uses TRBV27 with TRBJ1-2; D unresolved. The CDR3 has 14 amino acids. With 2 bases removed from V and 2 bases from J, the gap between germline ends came to 9 bases. CDR1 and CDR2 (germline): MNHEY, SMNVEV (reference sequence). CDR3 sequence (DNA): TGTGCCAGCAGTTTAAGCGGCGGGAACTATGGCTACACCTTC. This sequence encodes CASSLSGGNYGYTF.

The chain couples TRBV4-2 to TRBJ2-7; 7 bases are shared with TRBD1. J lost 10 bases, V lost 4 bases, and 10 bases had no gene match. There are 13 residues in the CDR3. CDR1 is LGHNA and CDR2 is YNFKEQ in the germline V gene. CDR3 DNA sequence: TGTGCCAGCAGCCCTGGGGGACAGTCGCGCCAGTACTTC. Protein sequence: CASSPGGQSRQYF.

V gene TRBV6-5 combines with J gene TRBJ2-5; D might be TRBD1 (5 bases). In germline, CDR1 is MNHEY, CDR2 SVGAGI. Trimming shortened V by 3 bases and J by 1 base, and 12 bases separated the two germline ends. The CDR3 consists of 15 residues. CDR3 loop: CASSYGALIQETQYF. The CDR3 bases are TGTGCCAGCAGTTATGGGGCCCTCATCCAAGAGACCCAGTACTTC.

This chain connects TRBV4-1 to TRBJ2-7; TRBD1 agrees at 9 bases. The CDR3 is made up of 18 amino acids. V dropped 3 bases and J dropped 5; count of bases not matched to a gene: 17. Germline assignment: CDR1 MGHRA and CDR2 YSYEKL. Here the CDR3 DNA reads TGCGCCAGCAGCCACCGATTGCGGGGACAGGGTTCATTGGACGAGCAGTACTTC. Its protein product is CASSHRLRGQGSLDEQYF.

This chain links TRBV19 with TRBJ2-1; D is unresolved. The CDR3 is 16 amino acids. Trimming removed 0 bases at V and 0 bases at J, with 9 bases between. Per germline, CDR1 LNHDA and CDR2 SQIVND (reference sequence). The CDR3 sequence is CASSIELSSSYNEQFF. CDR3 DNA sequence: TGTGCCAGTAGTATAGAGCTTTCCAGCTCCTACAATGAGCAGTTCTTC.

In its sample, this clone was seen once. The chain joins TRBV29-1 to TRBJ1-1; 8 bases are a match to TRBD1. Germline V gene sequence: CDR1 SQVTM, CDR2 ANQGSEA. J lost 5 bases, V lost 8 bases, and 10 bases had no gene match. The CDR3 spans 13 residues. The CDR3 nucleotides read TGCAGCACGTCCGGGACAGGTGGGACTGAAGCTTTCTTT. Protein product: CSTSGTGGTEAFF.

The chain links TRBV18 to TRBJ2-1; TRBD2 aligns across 9 bases. Losses at the gene ends were 2 bases for V and 9 bases for J; bases not matched to a gene: 8. This CDR3 spans 15 amino acids. From germline, CDR1 is KGHSH and CDR2 LQKENI. CDR3 in DNA: TGTGCCAGCTCACCAGTACTAGCGGGCGGCTCTGAGCAGTTCTTC. As protein: CASSPVLAGGSEQFF.

A few counts support this clone. The chain carries TRBV6-5 and TRBJ1-1, with a possible D match to TRBD1 (5 bases). The CDR3 length is 12 residues. Trimming cost V 5 bases and J 7 bases, with 11 bases left between them. The germline CDR1 and CDR2 sequences are MNHEY and SVGAGI. The CDR3 nucleotides read TGTGCCAGCAGTATGGACACCCTTGAAGCTTTCTTT. Its translation: CASSMDTLEAFF.